The clone carrying this TCR beta chain was found many times. Its antigen is not identified. This sample stems from a study of T cells after yellow fever vaccination. Per germline, CDR1 DFQATT and CDR2 SNEGSKA (reference sequence). The V segment lost 5 bases and the J segment 0 bases; nucleotides outside the gene matches: 4. The CDR3 is 16 residues long. 5'RACE template switching added a universal primer site and UMIs to TCR cDNA. In TCRdb, the 5' RACE reads were re-called with MiXCR into one record per CDR3 protein. Of about 400,000 distinct CDR3 sequences in the sample, more than 5.5% are singletons; the top ten hold over 14%. Study-wide results and caveats: One caveat is that FACS-sorted repertoires could contain abundant clonotypes contaminating from the bulk population. By day 5 rather than day 15, the secondary response had peaked, though it was weaker.

This chain joins TRBV20-1 and TRBJ2-1; 13 positions match TRBD2. This material consisted of PBMCs, taken 5 days after the yellow fever booster vaccination. The source is a young man who received the YFV17D yellow fever vaccine. CDR3 sequence (DNA): TGCAGTGCTGTTGGGACTAGCGGGACCTCCTACAATGAGCAGTTCTTC. Amino acids: CSAVGTSGTSYNEQFF.